This T cell receptor (beta chain) emerged from a study of cytomegalovirus exposure and HLA in healthy donors. Study-wide findings and caveats: Clonal expansion was found to be greater in HLA-associated TCR beta chains than in equally common others in a later analysis. Upon later analysis, TCR association rates were observed to vary by HLA locus, being highest for DRB1 and lowest for HLA-C.

The germline V gene encodes CDR1 SGHNT and CDR2 YYREEE (reference sequence). This CDR3 has 15 residues. The V end lost 0 bases, the J end lost 6 bases, and 16 bases lay between the germline ends. Details on this clone: Its antigen is not known.

The PCR made use of 60 Vbeta and 13 Jbeta primers. Only in-frame clones appear in the TCRdb table, and some are missing; sequencing was by immunoSEQ multiplex PCR. The sample yields about 130,000 clones, roughly 10% seen once. The chain employs TRBV5-4 and TRBJ2-7; perhaps TRBD1 as D (7 bases). Sequencing was performed on PBMCs. The clonotype was recovered from a man aged 50 or older in good health and CMV-seronegative. The CDR3 nucleotides read TGTGCCAGCAGCTTGGGCGGGACAGTTTCCCTCGAGCAGTACTTC. Amino acid sequence: CASSLGGTVSLEQYF.